This T cell receptor (beta chain) is from a study of response to subunit inactivated influenza vaccine (dated by TCRdb to 2016 to 2019). Regarding the complete study: The study used deep quantitative T cell receptor repertoire profiling to track responses to a trivalent subunit inactivated influenza vaccine.

This clonotype has a count of ten or more. What this receptor recognizes is not known. The record has no base qualities; no much larger clone is one base away. Overall study outcomes, separate from this receptor: The authors proposed that each seasonal influenza vaccination may bring in only a limited number of new T cells.

The library was made by RT-PCR. Sequencing instrument: Illumina HiSeq 2500. TCRdb applied fastp at Q25 and MiXCR to the public reads, then kept only in-frame beta chains. Each entry is one CDR3 protein sequence, shown with its most common DNA and genes. For this sample there are roughly 180,000 distinct CDR3 sequences; about 10% appear just once. The ten largest clones take up 11% of the sample. Ends trimmed: V by 5 bases, J by 3 bases; bases unmatched to a gene: 4. From its cysteine to its phenylalanine, the CDR3 spans 13 amino acids. CDR3 DNA only is kept here, 39 bases in frame from base 1. This receptor chain uses TRBV12-3 or TRBV12-4 and TRBJ2-7, with TRBD1 identical over 7 junction bases. The sequence derives from a man in his fifties who received an inactivated influenza vaccine. Donor details come from another sample of the same person, matched by shared clones. The specimen was non-naive T cells sorted from PBMCs, collected on the day of vaccination. Taken with the paper, the label for cell subset or site translates to: memory T cell fraction. The DNA sequence is given as TGTGCCAGCAGTCTCGGACAGGTCTACGAGCAGTACTTC. Its translation is CASSLGQVYEQYF.